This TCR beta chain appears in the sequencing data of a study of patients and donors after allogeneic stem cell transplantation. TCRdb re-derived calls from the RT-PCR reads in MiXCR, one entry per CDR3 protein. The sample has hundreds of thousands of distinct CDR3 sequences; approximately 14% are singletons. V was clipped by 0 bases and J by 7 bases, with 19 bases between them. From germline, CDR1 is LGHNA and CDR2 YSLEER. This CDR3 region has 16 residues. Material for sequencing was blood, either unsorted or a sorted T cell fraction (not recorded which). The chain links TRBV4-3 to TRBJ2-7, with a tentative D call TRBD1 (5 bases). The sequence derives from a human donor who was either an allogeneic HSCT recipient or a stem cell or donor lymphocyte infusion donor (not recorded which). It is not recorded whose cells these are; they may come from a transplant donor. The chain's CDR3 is CASSQEISDSPGEQYF. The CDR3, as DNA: TGCGCCAGCAGCCAAGAAATATCAGACAGCCCCGGGGAGCAGTACTTC.